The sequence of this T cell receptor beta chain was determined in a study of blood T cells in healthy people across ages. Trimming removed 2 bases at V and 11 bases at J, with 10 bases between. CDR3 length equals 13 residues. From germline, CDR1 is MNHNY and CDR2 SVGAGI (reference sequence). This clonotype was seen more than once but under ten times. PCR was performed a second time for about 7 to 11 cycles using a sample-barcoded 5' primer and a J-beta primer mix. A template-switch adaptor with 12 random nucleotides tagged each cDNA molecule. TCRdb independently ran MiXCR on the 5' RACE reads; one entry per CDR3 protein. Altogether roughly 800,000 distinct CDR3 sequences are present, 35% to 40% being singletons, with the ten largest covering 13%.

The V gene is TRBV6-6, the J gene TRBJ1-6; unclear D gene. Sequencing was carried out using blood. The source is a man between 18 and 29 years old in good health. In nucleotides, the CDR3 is TGTGCCAGCAGTTACGCGGGGTTTCCACCCCTCCACTTT. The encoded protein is CASSYAGFPPLHF.